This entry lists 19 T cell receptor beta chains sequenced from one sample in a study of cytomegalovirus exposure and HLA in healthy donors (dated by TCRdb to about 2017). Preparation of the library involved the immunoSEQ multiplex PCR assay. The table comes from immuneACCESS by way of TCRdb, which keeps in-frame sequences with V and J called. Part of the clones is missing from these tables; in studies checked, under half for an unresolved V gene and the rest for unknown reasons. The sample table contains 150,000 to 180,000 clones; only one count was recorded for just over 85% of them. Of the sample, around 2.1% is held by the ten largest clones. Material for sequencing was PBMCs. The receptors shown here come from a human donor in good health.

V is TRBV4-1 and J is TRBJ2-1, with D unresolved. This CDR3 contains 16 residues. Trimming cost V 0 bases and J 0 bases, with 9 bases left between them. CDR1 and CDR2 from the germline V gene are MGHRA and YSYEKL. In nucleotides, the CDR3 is TGCGCCAGCAGCCAAGACGCCCCGAGCTCCTACAATGAGCAGTTCTTC. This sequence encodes CASSQDAPSSYNEQFF.

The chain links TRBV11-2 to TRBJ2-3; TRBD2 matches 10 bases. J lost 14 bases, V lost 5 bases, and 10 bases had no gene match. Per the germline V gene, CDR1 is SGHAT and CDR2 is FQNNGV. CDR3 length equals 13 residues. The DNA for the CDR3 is TGTGCCAGCAGCCAAATAGCGGGAGGTGGGGGGTATTTT. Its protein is CASSQIAGGGGYF.

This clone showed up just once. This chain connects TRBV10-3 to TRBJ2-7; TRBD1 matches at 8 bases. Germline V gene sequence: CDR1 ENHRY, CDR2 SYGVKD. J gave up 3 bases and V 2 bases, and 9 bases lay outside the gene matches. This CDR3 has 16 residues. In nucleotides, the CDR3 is TGTGCCATCAGTGAGACCGGACAGGGTGGGATCTACGAGCAGTACTTC. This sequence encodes CAISETGQGGIYEQYF.

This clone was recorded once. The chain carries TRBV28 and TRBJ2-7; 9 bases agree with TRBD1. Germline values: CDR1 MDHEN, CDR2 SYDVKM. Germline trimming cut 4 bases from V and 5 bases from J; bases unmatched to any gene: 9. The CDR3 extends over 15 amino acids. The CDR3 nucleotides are TGTGCCAGCAGTTCCGCCGGGACAGGGAAAGACGAGCAGTACTTC. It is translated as CASSSAGTGKDEQYF. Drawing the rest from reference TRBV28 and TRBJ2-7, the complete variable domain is DVKVTQSSRYLVKRTGEKVFLECVQDMDHENMFWYRQDPGLGLRLIYFSYDVKMKEKGDIPEGYSVSREKKERFSLILESASTNQTSMYLCASSSAGTGKDEQYFGPGTRLTVT.

CDR3 in amino acids: CASSEGGGIRSYNEQFF. The CDR3 nucleotides are TGTGCCAGCAGTGAGGGTGGAGGGATCCGATCCTACAATGAGCAGTTCTTC. The chain couples TRBV25-1 to TRBJ2-1; possibly TRBD2 for D (6 bases). The CDR3 spans 17 residues. The V gene lost 3 bases and the J gene lost 1 base, with 16 bases spanning the gap. CDR1 is MGHDK, CDR2 SYGVNS, per germline.

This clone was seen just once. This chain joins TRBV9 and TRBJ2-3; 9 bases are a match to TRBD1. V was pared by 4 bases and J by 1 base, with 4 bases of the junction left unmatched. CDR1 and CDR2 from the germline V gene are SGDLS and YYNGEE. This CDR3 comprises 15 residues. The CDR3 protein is CASSPTGGGTDTQYF. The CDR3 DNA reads TGTGCCAGCAGCCCGACAGGGGGTGGCACAGATACGCAGTATTTT.

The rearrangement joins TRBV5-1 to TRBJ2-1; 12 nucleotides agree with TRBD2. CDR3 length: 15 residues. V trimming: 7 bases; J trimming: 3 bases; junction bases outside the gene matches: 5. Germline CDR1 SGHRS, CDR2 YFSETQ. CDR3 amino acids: CASLPSGGVYNEQFF. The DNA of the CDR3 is TGCGCCAGCTTACCTAGCGGGGGGGTCTACAATGAGCAGTTCTTC.

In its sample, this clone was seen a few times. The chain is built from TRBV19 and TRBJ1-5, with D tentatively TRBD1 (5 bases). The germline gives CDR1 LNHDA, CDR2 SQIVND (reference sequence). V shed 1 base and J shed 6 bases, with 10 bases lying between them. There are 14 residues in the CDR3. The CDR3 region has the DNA TGTGCCAGTAGTATAGCAGGGCTTGGTCAGCCCCAGCATTTT. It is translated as CASSIAGLGQPQHF. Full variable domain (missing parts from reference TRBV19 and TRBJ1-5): DGGITQSPKYLFRKEGQNVTLSCEQNLNHDAMYWYRQDPGQGLRLIYYSQIVNDFQKGDIAEGYSVSREKKESFPLTVTSAQKNPTAFYLCASSIAGLGQPQHFGDGTRLSIL.

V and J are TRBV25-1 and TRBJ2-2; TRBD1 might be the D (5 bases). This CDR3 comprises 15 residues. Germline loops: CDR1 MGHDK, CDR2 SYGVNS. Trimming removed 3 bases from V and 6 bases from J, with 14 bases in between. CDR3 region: CASSEAGSGAGELFF. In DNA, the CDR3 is TGTGCCAGCAGTGAGGCAGGGTCTGGGGCCGGGGAGCTGTTTTTT.

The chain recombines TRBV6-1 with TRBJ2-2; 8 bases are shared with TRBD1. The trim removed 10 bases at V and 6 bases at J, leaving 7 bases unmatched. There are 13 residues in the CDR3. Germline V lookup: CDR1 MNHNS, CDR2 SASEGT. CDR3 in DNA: TGTGCCATTTCCCAGGGGGCGCCCGGGGAGCTGTTTTTT. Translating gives CAISQGAPGELFF.

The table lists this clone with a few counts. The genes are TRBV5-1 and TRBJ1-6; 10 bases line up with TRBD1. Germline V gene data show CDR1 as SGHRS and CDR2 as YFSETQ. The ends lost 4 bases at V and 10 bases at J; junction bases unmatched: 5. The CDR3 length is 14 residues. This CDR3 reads CASSEGQGSSPLHF. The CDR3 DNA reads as TGCGCCAGCAGCGAGGGACAGGGGAGCTCACCCCTCCACTTT.

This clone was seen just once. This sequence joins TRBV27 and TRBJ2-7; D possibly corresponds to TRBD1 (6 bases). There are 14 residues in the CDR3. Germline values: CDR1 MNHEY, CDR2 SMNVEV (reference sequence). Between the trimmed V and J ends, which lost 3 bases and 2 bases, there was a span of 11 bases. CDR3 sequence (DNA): TGTGCCAGCAGTTTCTCCAGGGACACCTACGAGCAGTACTTC. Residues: CASSFSRDTYEQYF.

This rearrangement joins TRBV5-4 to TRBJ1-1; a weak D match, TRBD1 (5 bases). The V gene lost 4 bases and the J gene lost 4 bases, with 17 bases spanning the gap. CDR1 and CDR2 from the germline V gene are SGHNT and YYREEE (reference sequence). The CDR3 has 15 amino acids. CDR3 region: CASSLLGGFGTEAFF. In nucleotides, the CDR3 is TGTGCCAGCAGCCTACTCGGGGGGTTTGGCACTGAAGCTTTCTTT.

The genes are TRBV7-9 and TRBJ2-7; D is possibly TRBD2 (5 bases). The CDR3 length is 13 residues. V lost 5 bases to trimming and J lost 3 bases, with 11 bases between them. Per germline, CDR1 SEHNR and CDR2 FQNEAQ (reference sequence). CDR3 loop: CASSSGLLYEQYF. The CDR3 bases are TGTGCCAGCAGCAGCGGACTTCTCTACGAGCAGTACTTC.

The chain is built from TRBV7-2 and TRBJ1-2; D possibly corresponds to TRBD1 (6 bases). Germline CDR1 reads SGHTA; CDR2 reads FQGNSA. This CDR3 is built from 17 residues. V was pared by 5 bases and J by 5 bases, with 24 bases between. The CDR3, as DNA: TGTGCCAGCAGCCCCGACGACAGGCCTCCTTCCGTATATGGCTACACCTTC. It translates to CASSPDDRPPSVYGYTF.

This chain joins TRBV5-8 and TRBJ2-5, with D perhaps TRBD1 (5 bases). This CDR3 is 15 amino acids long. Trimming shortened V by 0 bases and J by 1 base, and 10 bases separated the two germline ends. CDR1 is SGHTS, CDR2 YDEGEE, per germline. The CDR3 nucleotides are TGTGCCAGCAGCTTGGGGGGCATTGTCCAAGAGACCCAGTACTTC. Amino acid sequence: CASSLGGIVQETQYF. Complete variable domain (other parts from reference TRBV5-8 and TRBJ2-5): EAGVTQSPTHLIKTRGQQATLRCSPISGHTSVYWYQQALGLGLQFLLWYDEGEERNRGNFPPRFSGRQFPNYSSELNVNALELEDSALYLCASSLGGIVQETQYFGPGTRLLVL.

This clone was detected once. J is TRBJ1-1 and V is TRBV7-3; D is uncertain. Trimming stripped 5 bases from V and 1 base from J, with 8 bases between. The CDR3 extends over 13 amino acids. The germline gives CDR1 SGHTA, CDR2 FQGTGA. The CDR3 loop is CASSPTTNTEAFF. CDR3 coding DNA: TGTGCCAGCAGCCCAACTACGAACACTGAAGCTTTCTTT.

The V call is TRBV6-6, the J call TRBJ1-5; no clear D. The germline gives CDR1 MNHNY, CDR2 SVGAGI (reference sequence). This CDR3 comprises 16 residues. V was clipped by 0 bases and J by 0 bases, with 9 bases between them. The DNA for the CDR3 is TGTGCCAGCAGTTACTCGTCCGGTTATAGCAATCAGCCCCAGCATTTT. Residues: CASSYSSGYSNQPQHF.

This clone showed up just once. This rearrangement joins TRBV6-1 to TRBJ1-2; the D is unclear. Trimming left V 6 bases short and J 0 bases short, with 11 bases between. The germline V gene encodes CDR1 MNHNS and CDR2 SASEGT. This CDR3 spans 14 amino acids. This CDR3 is CASSPWAANYGYTF. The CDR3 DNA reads TGTGCCAGCAGCCCTTGGGCAGCTAACTATGGCTACACCTTC.